Reported below is one T cell receptor beta chain. This specimen belongs to a study of memory CD4+ T cells and cytomegalovirus serostatus. As for the study in general: Healthy Belgian adult donors included several CMV-positive and 24 CMV-negative people.

The V gene's germline CDR1 is SGHKS and CDR2 YYEKEE (reference sequence). The V end lost 0 bases, the J end lost 0 bases, and 6 bases lay between the germline ends. The CDR3 runs to 14 residues. The sort gate was single viable CD3+CD4+CD8-CD45RO+ cells for memory CD4+ T cells. Original processing notes: Out-of-frame sequences were removed, leaving some 2 million distinct TCRbeta sequences. Assay: immunoSEQ multiplex PCR; the TCRdb copy retains only in-frame clones and omits some. V and J calls and clone size are copied from that table; D and trimming were computed from the DNA. The table records 50,000 to 65,000 clones, around three quarters of them present only once.

The chain uses TRBV5-5 and TRBJ1-1; no clear D gene. What was sequenced was memory CD4+ T cells from blood. The source of this sequence is an adult in good health and CMV-seropositive. The CDR3 here is CASSLATVNTEAFF. The CDR3 DNA reads as TGTGCCAGCAGCTTGGCCACGGTGAACACTGAAGCTTTCTTT.